The T cell receptor (beta chain) under discussion was sequenced for a study of graft-versus-host responses after intestinal transplantation. Graft tissue was processed to release intraepithelial and lamina propria lymphocytes. In germline, CDR1 is MNHEY, CDR2 SMNVEV (reference sequence). V lost 6 bases, J lost 3 bases, and 14 bases stayed unmatched. The CDR3 runs to 18 residues. Generated by immunoSEQ multiplex PCR, the TCRdb table keeps only in-frame clones and is missing some. Seen here are 15,000 to 25,000 clones, approximately 79% observed once, and the top ten hold approximately 7.6%. The material was ileum tissue, obtained around 20 days after intestinal transplant. The chain joins TRBV27 to TRBJ2-1; 10 bases agree with TRBD1. The TCR originated in a human patient who received an intestinal transplant, so some T cells may come from the graft donor. The chain's CDR3 is CASSQHNRQGAFYNEQFF. Written as DNA, the CDR3 is TGTGCCAGCAGCCAACACAATCGACAGGGGGCTTTCTACAATGAGCAGTTCTTC.